This TCR beta chain emerged from a study of T-cell memory formation after mild COVID-19. V lost 3 bases and J 9 bases, leaving 17 bases between the germline ends. The CDR3 spans 15 residues. CDR1 is KGHDR and CDR2 is SFDVKD in the germline V gene. The study, taken as a whole, reports: CD4+ clones that contracted lay mainly in CM and EM; CD8+ ones lay in EMRA.

Amplification by 5'RACE using constant-segment primers produced TCR alpha and TCR beta cDNA libraries that carried sample barcodes and UMIs. One entry per CDR3 protein, called by TCRdb with MiXCR from the 5' RACE reads. Among 250,000 to 350,000 distinct CDR3 sequences, 15% to 20% were seen once, and the ten largest hold roughly 25%. Note on this clonotype: What it binds is not known.

V and J are TRBV24-1 and TRBJ2-1; D gene unclear. The material sequenced was PBMCs or a T cell subset sorted from them (not recorded which). The TCR originated in a man in his late teens or twenties who had mild COVID-19 (a few samples of this study predate the infection). Cell type and time point are not known. In nucleotides, the CDR3 is TGTGCCACCAGTGATCCTGGTTCCGGCGTGGCTGAGCAGTTCTTC. Translated: CATSDPGSGVAEQFF.